In this sample, the clone carrying this TCR beta chain turned up many times. What it recognizes is unknown. This entry comes from a study of T cells in Graves' hyperthyroidism and ophthalmopathy. Findings of the study overall: Blood also carried most thyroid clonotypes expanded above 0.001. From stable hyperthyroidism, ophthalmopathy was separated by a 13 V-J model.

Regions amplified from RNA transcripts were the TCR beta CDR3 regions. TCR CDR3 underwent first-round RT-PCR with the HTBI primer set. Each CDR3 protein is one row after TCRdb ran MiXCR on the multiplex PCR reads. The table records about 560,000 distinct CDR3 sequences, 12% to 15% of them present only once. Germline V gives CDR1 SGHTA, CDR2 FQGNSA. Trimming left V 0 bases short and J 7 bases short, with 19 bases between. This CDR3 has 16 amino acids. The source material was blood. The clonotype originates from a woman between 40 and 50 years old with Graves' hyperthyroidism. This chain connects TRBV7-2 to TRBJ2-7; the D gene is possibly TRBD2 (6 bases). The CDR3 sequence: CASSLAPGGIHREQYF. The CDR3, as DNA: TGTGCCAGCAGCTTAGCCCCTGGCGGGATCCATCGGGAGCAGTACTTC. Using reference TRBV7-2 and TRBJ2-7 for the parts outside the CDR3, the full variable domain is GAGVSQSPSNKVTEKGKDVELRCDPISGHTALYWYRQSLGQGLEFLIYFQGNSAPDKSGLPSDRFSAERTGGSVSTLTIQRTQQEDSAVYLCASSLAPGGIHREQYFGPGTRLTVT.